Here is one T cell receptor beta chain with its context. The antigen is undetermined. This entry comes from a study of cytomegalovirus exposure and HLA in healthy donors. Study background: Around 80 million unique TCR sequences came from HLA-typed donors in an early release. Study results and limitations: Most CMV-associated TCR beta chains appeared HLA-restricted in a later analysis. Clonal expansion, a later analysis showed, was greater in HLA-associated TCR beta chains than in equally common others.

Per the germline V gene, CDR1 is SNHLY and CDR2 is FYNNEI. CDR3 length equals 15 residues. V gave up 7 bases and J gave up 14 bases; unmatched junction bases: 16. Primers: 60 Vbeta forward and 13 Jbeta reverse. Method: immunoSEQ multiplex PCR; TCRdb's copy keeps in-frame clones and lacks some. Of under 85,000 clones listed, roughly three quarters are singletons. The sample consisted of PBMCs. V gene TRBV2 combines with J gene TRBJ1-6, with 8 bases lining up with TRBD1. The TCR comes from a middle-aged woman in good health and CMV-seropositive. The CDR3 region is CASNPGAGGTWTLHF. In nucleotides, the CDR3 is TGTGCCAGCAATCCGGGGGCAGGGGGCACATGGACCCTCCACTTT.